This T cell receptor beta chain was obtained from a study of PD-1 blockade in classical Hodgkin lymphoma. Study findings and constraints: Healthy donors were reported to have higher baseline TCR diversity than newly diagnosed patients. Patients with an early start, nivolumab under 1 year after ASCT, were excluded.

The table came from immunoSEQ multiplex PCR; TCRdb's copy has only in-frame clones and leaves some out. The sample consists of tens of thousands of clones, around 87% of them appearing once. Germline assignment: CDR1 SGHRS and CDR2 YFSETQ. The CDR3 runs 14 residues. The V end lost 0 bases, the J end lost 6 bases, and 10 bases lay between the germline ends. Concerning this clone itself: Its cognate antigen is unknown.

Time point here: cycle 4 day 1 (C4D1), after more than five weeks of nivolumab. After autologous stem cell transplantation all patients relapsed, and prior brentuximab vedotin exposure differed between cohorts. Classification of best responses gave complete response, partial response or progressive disease. This specimen consisted of peripheral blood mononuclear cells (PBMCs), obtained before the fourth cycle of nivolumab. The receptor was derived from a human donor with classical Hodgkin lymphoma. The V call is TRBV5-1, the J call TRBJ2-1, with D possibly TRBD2 on 6 matching bases. The CDR3 loop reads CASSLAGSANEQFF. DNA of the CDR3: TGCGCCAGCAGCTTGGCCGGGAGCGCCAATGAGCAGTTCTTC.